A selection of T cell receptor beta chains follows, all from one sample in a study of T cell repertoires in cytomegalovirus infection. No antigens are known for them. TCRdb re-analysed the reads in MiXCR, keeping a single row per CDR3 protein. The repertoire holds 750,000 to 900,000 distinct CDR3 sequences, with 25% to 35% as singletons. Sequences were derived from cultured CD8+ T cells from PBMCs, sampled from culture after CMV antigen stimulation. The receptors come from a human donor in good health (CMV status not recorded). Some clones in this sample may be carry-over from other donors' samples. CDR3s include the opening cysteine and the closing phenylalanine or tryptophan. The D gene is left open where the match is weak. For some rows the clone size is stated as once, few or many, or as a class when expanded; others skip it.

d_gene	len	abundance	v_gene	j_gene	CDR3nt	CDR3aa
TRBD2	15	-	TRBV7-9	TRBJ2-1	TGTGCCAGCAGCTTAGCGGCGGGGGGGTCCGGTGAGCAGTTCTTC	CASSLAAGGSGEQFF
-	16	once	TRBV5-4	TRBJ1-5	TGTGCCAGCAGATGTCTACGGGTATATAGCAATCAGCCCCAGCATTTT	CASRCLRVYSNQPQHF
-	15	-	TRBV7-4	TRBJ2-5	TGTGCCAGCAGCTTTACGGGGGCCCTCCAAGAGACCCAGTACTTC	CASSFTGALQETQYF
TRBD2	13	few	TRBV6-2/TRBV6-3	TRBJ2-1	TGTGCCAGCGGGGGACTACGGGGCAATGAGCAGTTCTTC	CASGGLRGNEQFF
-	15	-	TRBV12-3/TRBV12-4	TRBJ2-1	TGTGCCAGCAGTTTGGTAGGACCATCCTACAATGAGCAGTTCTTC	CASSLVGPSYNEQFF
TRBD2	16	few	TRBV12-3/TRBV12-4	TRBJ2-7	TGTGCCAGCAGTTTGGCCGGACTAGCGGGGGCCTACGAGCAGTACTTC	CASSLAGLAGAYEQYF
-	17	many	TRBV7-3	TRBJ2-1	TGTGCCAGCAGCTTAGGGCCGCCTGAGAGCTCCTACAATGAGCAGTTCTTC	CASSLGPPESSYNEQFF
-	15	-	TRBV5-1	TRBJ2-1	TGCGCCAGCAGCTTGGTAGTGGGACACTACAATGAGCAGTTCTTC	CASSLVVGHYNEQFF
-	15	-	TRBV15	TRBJ2-7	TGTGCCACCAGCAGAGCCTCAGGGTTGTTCTACGAGCAGTACTTC	CATSRASGLFYEQYF
TRBD2	16	many	TRBV7-6	TRBJ2-2	TGTGCCAGCAGCCATCCTAGCGGGGGGGCCGGCGGGGAGCTGTTTTTT	CASSHPSGGAGGELFF
-	12	-	TRBV19	TRBJ2-5	TGTGCCAGTTCGGACAACCAAGAGACCCAGTACTTC	CASSDNQETQYF
TRBD1	13	-	TRBV6-8	TRBJ1-3	TGTGCCAGCAGTACGTCAGGGGGGAACACCATATATTTT	CASSTSGGNTIYF
-	15	-	TRBV5-4	TRBJ1-1	TGTGCCAGCAGCACCCGGTTCAGGGGGAACACTGAAGCTTTCTTT	CASSTRFRGNTEAFF
TRBD2	17	-	TRBV7-8	TRBJ2-2	TGTGCCAGCAGACCCCTAGCGGGGTTCGTCGACACCGGGGAGCTGTTTTTT	CASRPLAGFVDTGELFF
-	13	-	TRBV5-6	TRBJ2-1	TGTGCCAGCCACCTGGGAGCTAGGAATGAGCAGTTCTTC	CASHLGARNEQFF
-	15	-	TRBV5-4	TRBJ2-3	TGTGCCAGCAGCTTGGATCCCTCTAGCACAGATACGCAGTATTTT	CASSLDPSSTDTQYF
-	14	many	TRBV7-2	TRBJ2-7	TGTGCCAGCAGCCCTTTAGGGAAATCCTACGAGCAGTACTTC	CASSPLGKSYEQYF
TRBD2	15	few	TRBV10-2	TRBJ2-2	TGCGCCAGCTACCTCACTAGCGTCCAGACCGGGGAGCTGTTTTTT	CASYLTSVQTGELFF
-	15	few	TRBV6-5	TRBJ1-2	TGTGCCAGCAGTTACTCCCCAGGGGTGGGCTATGGCTACACCTTC	CASSYSPGVGYGYTF
TRBD1	15	many	TRBV7-9	TRBJ1-1	TGTGCCAGCAGCGCCCGACAGGGGATGAACACTGAAGCTTTCTTT	CASSARQGMNTEAFF
-	16	-	TRBV9	TRBJ2-5	TGTGCCAGCAGCGCGGGCCAGGAGGGCGTGGCAGAGACCCAGTACTTC	CASSAGQEGVAETQYF
-	17	many	TRBV7-2	TRBJ1-2	TGTGCCAGCAGCTTATATCCGGGTGGCAGCCTGAACTATGGCTACACCTTC	CASSLYPGGSLNYGYTF
-	12	once	TRBV7-9	TRBJ2-1	TGTGCCAGCAGCCCTCAGGGCTATGAGCAGTCCTTC	CASSPQGYEQSF
-	15	-	TRBV5-5	TRBJ1-3	TGTGCCAGCAGCCTGGAAGGGTCGCCGGCGGACACCATATATTTT	CASSLEGSPADTIYF
TRBD1	14	-	TRBV12-3/TRBV12-4	TRBJ1-3	TGTGCCACCTTAACAGGGGGCTCTGGAAACACCATATATTTT	CATLTGGSGNTIYF
-	12	-	TRBV12-3/TRBV12-4	TRBJ1-4	TGTGCCAGCAGTCCAGGGGCTGAAAAACTGTTTTTT	CASSPGAEKLFF
TRBD1	14	-	TRBV6-5	TRBJ2-1	TGTGCCAGCGAAACTGGGACAGGGGTCAATGAGCAGTTCTTC	CASETGTGVNEQFF
TRBD2	17	few	TRBV4-1	TRBJ2-1	TGCGCCAGCAGCCGGACCACTAGCGGGGGGCCCCACAATGAGCAGTTCTTC	CASSRTTSGGPHNEQFF
-	13	-	TRBV2	TRBJ2-1	TGTGCCAGCAGTTACCTCGGGGGCCCAGAGGAGTTCTTC	CASSYLGGPEEFF
TRBD1	15	-	TRBV5-4	TRBJ2-2	TGTGCCAGCAGCACGGAGGACAGGCCCACCGGGGAGCTGTTTTTT	CASSTEDRPTGELFF
-	15	few	TRBV12-3/TRBV12-4	TRBJ2-1	TGTGCCAGCAGTTTATCCAGGCTTTCCTACAATGAGCAGTTCTTC	CASSLSRLSYNEQFF
-	16	few	TRBV7-3	TRBJ2-3	TGTGCCAGCAGCTCCGTCGGGGCGGGGGCCACAGATACGCAGTATTTT	CASSSVGAGATDTQYF
TRBD2	15	few	TRBV6-1	TRBJ2-3	TGTGCCTCCTTAGCGGGGGGGGCAGAGACAGATACGCAGTATTTT	CASLAGGAETDTQYF
-	15	few	TRBV4-1	TRBJ1-5	TGCGCCAGCAGCCACAGGGTAGGGGAGGAGCAGCCCCAGCATTTT	CASSHRVGEEQPQHF
TRBD1	13	few	TRBV7-6	TRBJ1-1	TGTGCCAGCAGCCCCGGACAGGGACCTTATGCTTTCTTT	CASSPGQGPYAFF
-	19	-	TRBV3-1	TRBJ1-5	TGTGCCAGCAGCCAAAGCTGGGGACACGGCTCTTCGGGCAATCAGCCCCAGCATTTT	CASSQSWGHGSSGNQPQHF
-	15	few	TRBV6-1	TRBJ2-1	TGTGCCAGCAGTGATTGGGGTGGGTCCTACAATGAGCAGTTCTTC	CASSDWGGSYNEQFF
TRBD2	14	-	TRBV4-2	TRBJ2-5	TGTGCCAGCAGCGCGCGGGGGTTGATCGAGACCCAGTACTTC	CASSARGLIETQYF
TRBD2	14	-	TRBV7-6	TRBJ2-5	TGTGCCAGCAGCTTAGAACTAGCGGTGAGGACCCAGTACTTC	CASSLELAVRTQYF
-	13	many	TRBV28	TRBJ1-5	TGTGCCAGCAGTTTAACAGAGAATCAGCCCCAGCATTTT	CASSLTENQPQHF
-	15	-	TRBV5-5	TRBJ1-6	TGTGCCAGCAGCCTTCTCGATGGGCCTAATTCACCCCTCCACTTT	CASSLLDGPNSPLHF
-	16	many	TRBV7-2	TRBJ2-3	TGTGCCAGCAGCTTACTCCGGGACGGCCTCACAGATACGCAGTATTTT	CASSLLRDGLTDTQYF